This is a list of T cell receptor beta chains from one sample in a study of T cells in localized non-small cell lung cancer. Data came from immunoSEQ multiplex PCR; TCRdb stores just in-frame clones and leaves some out. The sample has under 40,000 clones; roughly 93% are singletons. The sequencing here drew on peripheral blood, taken before any cancer treatment. These receptors were taken from a female donor over 55 with stage I lung adenocarcinoma. The CDR3 runs from the conserved cysteine through the conserved F or W. Fields, in order: V gene, clone size, D gene, J gene, CDR3 DNA, CDR3 protein. The D gene is left open where the match is weak. Part of the rows lack a size; the others show once, few, many or a class for expanded clones.

V: TRBV7-8
size: .
D: .
J: TRBJ2-2
DNA: TGTGCCAGCAGCAAGACGTCGCGGACCCTGGGCACCGGGGAGCTGTTTTTT
CDR3: CASSKTSRTLGTGELFF

V: TRBV13
size: .
D: .
J: TRBJ2-3
DNA: TGTGCCAGCAGGCGCCGGACGGGATACACAGATACGCAGTATTTT
CDR3: CASRRRTGYTDTQYF

V: TRBV5-4
size: once
D: .
J: TRBJ1-2
DNA: TGTGCCAGCAGCTTGGGAGGGGGCTACACCTTC
CDR3: CASSLGGGYTF

V: TRBV5-3
size: .
D: TRBD2
J: TRBJ2-3
DNA: TGTGCCAGAAGCATTACTAGCGGGGGCGGCGCAGATACGCAGTATTTT
CDR3: CARSITSGGGADTQYF

V: TRBV11-3
size: .
D: .
J: TRBJ1-1
DNA: TGTGCCAGCAGCCTCGGATATTCGAACACTGAAGCTTTCTTT
CDR3: CASSLGYSNTEAFF

V: TRBV28
size: .
D: TRBD1
J: TRBJ1-5
DNA: TGTGCCAGCAGTTCTCTCAGGGGGCACAATCAGCCCCAGCATTTT
CDR3: CASSSLRGHNQPQHF

V: TRBV25-1
size: .
D: .
J: TRBJ1-1
DNA: TGTGCCAGCAGTGCCCGAAATAGGGCGGGGAACACTGAAGCTTTCTTT
CDR3: CASSARNRAGNTEAFF

V: TRBV30
size: .
D: TRBD1
J: TRBJ1-1
DNA: TGTGCCTGCAGGGGGACACTGGACACTGAAGCTTTCTTT
CDR3: CACRGTLDTEAFF

V: TRBV18
size: .
D: .
J: TRBJ1-2
DNA: TGTGCCAGCTCACCCCCTTATACGGACAGTGGGGGCTACACCTTC
CDR3: CASSPPYTDSGGYTF

V: TRBV5-1
size: .
D: TRBD1
J: TRBJ2-2
DNA: TGCGCCAGCAGCAAACAGGGGGCGAACACCGGGGAGCTGTTTTTT
CDR3: CASSKQGANTGELFF

V: TRBV19
size: .
D: .
J: TRBJ2-5
DNA: TGTGCCAGTAGTTCGACGGGGGAGACCCAGTACTTC
CDR3: CASSSTGETQYF

V: TRBV28
size: .
D: .
J: TRBJ1-1
DNA: TGTGCCAGCAGTTTATCAGGCGACGGAGTACAATCAGCTTTCTTT
CDR3: CASSLSGDGVQSAFF

V: TRBV7-2
size: .
D: .
J: TRBJ2-5
DNA: TGTGCCAGCACCCCCCAGACAGCACTCCAAGAGACCCAGTACTTC
CDR3: CASTPQTALQETQYF

V: TRBV19
size: once
D: TRBD2
J: TRBJ2-3
DNA: TGTGCCAGTAGCTACCGGAGGACTAGCGGGATCCTTAGCACAGATACGCAGTATTTT
CDR3: CASSYRRTSGILSTDTQYF

V: TRBV6-1
size: .
D: TRBD1
J: TRBJ1-5
DNA: TGTGCCAGCAGTGCGGGGACAGATAGCAATCAGCCCCAGCATTTT
CDR3: CASSAGTDSNQPQHF

V: TRBV11-3
size: once
D: .
J: TRBJ1-2
DNA: TGTGCCAGCAGCGCCGGATGGTATGGCTACACCTTC
CDR3: CASSAGWYGYTF

V: TRBV7-7
size: once
D: .
J: TRBJ2-1
DNA: TGTGCTAGCAGCTTAAGCAGGGAATACAATGAGCAGTTCTTC
CDR3: CASSLSREYNEQFF

V: TRBV19
size: .
D: .
J: TRBJ1-2
DNA: TGTGCCAGTAGTCAGCAGACCTATGGCTACACCTTC
CDR3: CASSQQTYGYTF

V: TRBV19
size: once
D: .
J: TRBJ2-6
DNA: TGTGCCAGTAGTATTCTAGCAGTTACCCCGTCTGGGGCCAACGTCCTGACTTTC
CDR3: CASSILAVTPSGANVLTF

V: TRBV19
size: .
D: .
J: TRBJ1-1
DNA: TGTGCCAGTAGTATAGCCACAGGGCTGGGTAACACTGAAGCTTTCTTT
CDR3: CASSIATGLGNTEAFF

V: TRBV4-3
size: .
D: .
J: TRBJ1-1
DNA: TGCGCCAGCAGCCCAACTGAACGGACAGAATCGAACACTGAAGCTTTCTTT
CDR3: CASSPTERTESNTEAFF

V: TRBV4-1
size: .
D: TRBD2
J: TRBJ2-2
DNA: TGCGCCAGCAGCCAGACTCCACTAGCGGAGGCGACCGGGGAGCTGTTTTTT
CDR3: CASSQTPLAEATGELFF

V: TRBV19
size: once
D: TRBD1
J: TRBJ2-3
DNA: TGTGCCAGTAGTATCAGGACAGGGTGGAGCACAGATACGCAGTATTTT
CDR3: CASSIRTGWSTDTQYF

V: TRBV29-1
size: once
D: .
J: TRBJ2-4
DNA: TGCAGCGTCGACGGGACCCTTCTCGGAGCCAAAAACATTCAGTACTTC
CDR3: CSVDGTLLGAKNIQYF

V: TRBV6-6
size: few
D: .
J: TRBJ1-1
DNA: TGTGCCAGCAGCCAGGTAGCTGTTGGAGCTTTCTTT
CDR3: CASSQVAVGAFF

V: TRBV7-2
size: .
D: .
J: TRBJ1-3
DNA: TGTGCCAGCATCCTCAGGGCTGGAAACACCATATATTTT
CDR3: CASILRAGNTIYF

V: TRBV4-3
size: .
D: .
J: TRBJ2-1
DNA: TGCGCCAGCAGCCAAGCGGGCAGCTACAATGAGCAGTTCTTC
CDR3: CASSQAGSYNEQFF

V: TRBV11-3
size: .
D: .
J: TRBJ2-5
DNA: TGTGCCAGCAGCTTGGGCGACAGGAAAGAGACCCAGTACTTC
CDR3: CASSLGDRKETQYF

V: TRBV19
size: .
D: .
J: TRBJ2-3
DNA: TGTGCCAGTAGTATAGGACGGGGGGCAACGGATACGCAGTATTTT
CDR3: CASSIGRGATDTQYF

V: TRBV10-3
size: .
D: .
J: TRBJ2-7
DNA: TGTGCCATCAGTGAGTCGTACTACGAGCAGTACTTC
CDR3: CAISESYYEQYF

V: TRBV6-5
size: .
D: .
J: TRBJ1-2
DNA: TGTGCCAGCAGCCGGGCCCAAACAGGTTATGGCTACACCTTC
CDR3: CASSRAQTGYGYTF

V: TRBV28
size: .
D: .
J: TRBJ2-7
DNA: TGTGCCAGCAGGGGCAGGGGATTCGAAAGATACGAGCAGTACTTC
CDR3: CASRGRGFERYEQYF

V: TRBV18
size: .
D: .
J: TRBJ2-2
DNA: TGTGCCAGCTCACCGGTAGGGTTTGGGACACTGAACACCGGGGAGCTGTTTTTT
CDR3: CASSPVGFGTLNTGELFF

V: TRBV30
size: .
D: .
J: TRBJ2-3
DNA: TGTGCCTGGAGTGTTTCGCTAATGTATCTCACAGATACGCAGTATTTT
CDR3: CAWSVSLMYLTDTQYF

V: TRBV6-9
size: .
D: .
J: TRBJ1-2
DNA: TGTGCCAGCAGCGCAGGGGTTCTTCATGGCTACACCTTC
CDR3: CASSAGVLHGYTF

V: TRBV6-5
size: .
D: .
J: TRBJ2-2
DNA: TGTGCCAGCAGTTACTTGACAGGGAACACCGGGGAGCTGTTTTTT
CDR3: CASSYLTGNTGELFF

V: TRBV7-2
size: .
D: TRBD2
J: TRBJ2-1
DNA: TGTGCCAGCAGCTTAGACCCGCTAGCGGGGGATGAGCAGTTCTTC
CDR3: CASSLDPLAGDEQFF

V: TRBV7-9
size: .
D: TRBD1
J: TRBJ1-2
DNA: TGTGCCAGCAGCCCACAGGGGGATAGCGATGGCTACACCTTC
CDR3: CASSPQGDSDGYTF

V: TRBV6-5
size: .
D: TRBD1
J: TRBJ1-5
DNA: TGTGCCAGCAGTTCATCGACAGGGGGCGGATTACAGCCCCAGCATTTT
CDR3: CASSSSTGGGLQPQHF

V: TRBV7-2
size: .
D: .
J: TRBJ2-2
DNA: TGTGCCAGCAGCTTACAGGGGGGGATCGGGGAGCTGTTTTTT
CDR3: CASSLQGGIGELFF

V: TRBV2
size: .
D: TRBD1
J: TRBJ1-1
DNA: TGTGCCAGCAGTCAGGCAGGGGGCACTGAAGCTTTCTTT
CDR3: CASSQAGGTEAFF

V: TRBV4-3
size: .
D: .
J: TRBJ2-3
DNA: TGCGCCAGCAGCCAAGGCGGGACACCCCGGGGAGATACGCAGTATTTT
CDR3: CASSQGGTPRGDTQYF

V: TRBV30
size: .
D: .
J: TRBJ2-5
DNA: TGTGCCTGGAGTCAAAAGGGGAGGCAGACCCAGTACTTC
CDR3: CAWSQKGRQTQYF

V: TRBV6-5
size: .
D: .
J: TRBJ1-1
DNA: TGTGCCAGCAGTTACGAACCAGGACAGATCAACACTGAAGCTTTCTTT
CDR3: CASSYEPGQINTEAFF

V: TRBV19
size: .
D: TRBD1
J: TRBJ1-5
DNA: TGTGCCAGTAGTAGACAGGGGAGGAATCAGCCCCAGCATTTT
CDR3: CASSRQGRNQPQHF

V: TRBV19
size: .
D: .
J: TRBJ2-2
DNA: TGTGCCAGTAGTATCGGACGGCCGTCCGGGGAGCTGTTTTTT
CDR3: CASSIGRPSGELFF

V: TRBV18
size: .
D: TRBD2
J: TRBJ2-1
DNA: TGTGCCAGCTCACCACTGGGGACTAGCGGGTCTCCTGAGCAGTTCTTC
CDR3: CASSPLGTSGSPEQFF

V: TRBV11-2
size: .
D: TRBD1
J: TRBJ1-3
DNA: TGTGCCAGCAGCATGACAGGGACGGCTGGAAACACCATATATTTT
CDR3: CASSMTGTAGNTIYF

V: TRBV5-5
size: once
D: .
J: TRBJ1-3
DNA: TGTGCCAGCAGCTTCCGCGATGGAAACACCATATATTTT
CDR3: CASSFRDGNTIYF

V: TRBV27
size: .
D: .
J: TRBJ2-1
DNA: TGTGCCAGCAGTTCTGAGATAGGGTATCAGTCCAATGAGCAGTTCTTC
CDR3: CASSSEIGYQSNEQFF

V: TRBV9
size: .
D: TRBD1
J: TRBJ1-5
DNA: TGTGCCAGCAGCGCGGACAGGGGTAGCAATCAGCCCCAGCATTTT
CDR3: CASSADRGSNQPQHF

V: TRBV11-3
size: .
D: .
J: TRBJ1-1
DNA: TGTGCCAGCAGCGATCCGGTCCTGAGTTCCTGGACTGAAGCTTTCTTT
CDR3: CASSDPVLSSWTEAFF

V: TRBV12-5
size: .
D: .
J: TRBJ1-2
DNA: TGTGCTAGTGTCTCGAGGTTCAACTATGGCTACACCTTC
CDR3: CASVSRFNYGYTF

V: TRBV9
size: .
D: .
J: TRBJ1-3
DNA: TGTGCCAGCAGCGGCCAAGGGTTTCGAAACACCATATATTTT
CDR3: CASSGQGFRNTIYF

V: TRBV19
size: .
D: .
J: TRBJ1-1
DNA: TGTGCCAGTACCCCAGGGGTGACAGGGAACACTGAAGCTTTCTTT
CDR3: CASTPGVTGNTEAFF